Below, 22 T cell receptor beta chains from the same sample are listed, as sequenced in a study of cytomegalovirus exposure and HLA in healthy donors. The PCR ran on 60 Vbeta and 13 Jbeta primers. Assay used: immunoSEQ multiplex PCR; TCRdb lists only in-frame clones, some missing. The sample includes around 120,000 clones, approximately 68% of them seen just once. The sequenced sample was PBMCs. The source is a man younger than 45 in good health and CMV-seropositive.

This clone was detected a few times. This CDR3 reads CASSFRGRWDNEQFF. DNA of the CDR3: TGTGCCAGCAGCTTTCGCGGGAGGTGGGACAATGAGCAGTTCTTC. The rearrangement joins TRBV5-4 to TRBJ2-1, with 8 bases lining up with TRBD2. This CDR3 has 15 residues. After removal of 2 bases from V and 5 bases from J, the junction contained 6 bases not matched to a gene. Per the germline V gene, CDR1 is SGHNT and CDR2 is YYREEE (reference sequence).

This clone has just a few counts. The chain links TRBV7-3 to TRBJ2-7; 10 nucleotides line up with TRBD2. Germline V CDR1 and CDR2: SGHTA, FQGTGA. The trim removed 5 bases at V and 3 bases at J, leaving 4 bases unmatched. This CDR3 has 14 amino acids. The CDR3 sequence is CASSLASGSYEQYF. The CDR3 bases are TGTGCCAGCAGCCTAGCTAGCGGGAGCTACGAGCAGTACTTC.

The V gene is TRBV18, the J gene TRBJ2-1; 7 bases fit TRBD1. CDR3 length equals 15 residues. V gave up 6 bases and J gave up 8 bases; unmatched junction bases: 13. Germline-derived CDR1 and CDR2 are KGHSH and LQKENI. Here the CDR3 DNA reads TGTGCCAGCTCTCTCGACAGGGAGTTGTCTTATGAGCAGTTCTTC. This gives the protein CASSLDRELSYEQFF.

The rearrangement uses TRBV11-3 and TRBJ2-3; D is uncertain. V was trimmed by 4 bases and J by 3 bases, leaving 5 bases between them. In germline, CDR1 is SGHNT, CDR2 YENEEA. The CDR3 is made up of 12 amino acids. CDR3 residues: CASSSYTDTQYF. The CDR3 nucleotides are TGTGCCAGCAGCTCCTATACAGATACGCAGTATTTT.

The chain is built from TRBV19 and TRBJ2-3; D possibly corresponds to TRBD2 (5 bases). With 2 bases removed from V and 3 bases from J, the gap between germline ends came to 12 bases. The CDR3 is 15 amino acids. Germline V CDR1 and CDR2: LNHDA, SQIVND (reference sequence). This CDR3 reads CASSIRSGGTDTQYF. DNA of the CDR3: TGTGCCAGTAGTATACGCTCAGGAGGTACAGATACGCAGTATTTT.

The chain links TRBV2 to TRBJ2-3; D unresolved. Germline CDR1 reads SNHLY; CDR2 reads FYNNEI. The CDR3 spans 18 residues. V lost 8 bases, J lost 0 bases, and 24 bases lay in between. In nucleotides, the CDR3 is TGTGCCAGCCCAGGCACATCCGACGTTATACCGAGCACAGATACGCAGTATTTT. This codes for CASPGTSDVIPSTDTQYF.

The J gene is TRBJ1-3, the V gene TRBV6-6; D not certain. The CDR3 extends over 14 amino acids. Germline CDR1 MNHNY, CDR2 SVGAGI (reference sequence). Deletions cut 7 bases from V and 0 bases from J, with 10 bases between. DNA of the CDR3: TGTGCCAGCAAAGAGAGAGGCTCTGGAAACACCATATATTTT. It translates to CASKERGSGNTIYF.

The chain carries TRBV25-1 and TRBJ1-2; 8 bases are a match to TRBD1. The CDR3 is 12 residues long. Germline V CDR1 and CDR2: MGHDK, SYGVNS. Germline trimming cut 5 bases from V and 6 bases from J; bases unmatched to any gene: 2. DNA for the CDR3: TGTGCCAGCAGTTCAGGGGGCGATGGCTACACCTTC. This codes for CASSSGGDGYTF.

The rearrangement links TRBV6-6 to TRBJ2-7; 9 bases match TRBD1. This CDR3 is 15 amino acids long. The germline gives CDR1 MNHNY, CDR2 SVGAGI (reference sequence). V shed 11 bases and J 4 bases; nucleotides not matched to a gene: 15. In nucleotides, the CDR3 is TGTGCCGCAGGACCAACCGGGACAGGGTTTTACGAGCAGTACTTC. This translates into CAAGPTGTGFYEQYF.

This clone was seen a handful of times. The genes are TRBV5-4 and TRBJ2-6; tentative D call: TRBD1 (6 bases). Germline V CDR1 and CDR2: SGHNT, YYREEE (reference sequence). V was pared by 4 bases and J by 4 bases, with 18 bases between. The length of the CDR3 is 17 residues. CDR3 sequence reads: CASSPQLQGAGANVLTF. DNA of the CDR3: TGTGCCAGCAGCCCTCAGCTACAGGGCGCCGGGGCCAACGTCCTGACTTTC.

In nucleotides, the CDR3 is TGTGCCAGTACCCCAAGGGACAGAGCCTACGAGCAGTACTTC. Protein sequence: CASTPRDRAYEQYF. This chain links TRBV19 with TRBJ2-7; TRBD1 aligns across 7 bases. V shed 7 bases, J shed 2 bases, and the junction held 8 bases outside the gene matches. The germline CDR1 and CDR2 sequences are LNHDA and SQIVND (reference sequence). The CDR3 runs to 14 residues.

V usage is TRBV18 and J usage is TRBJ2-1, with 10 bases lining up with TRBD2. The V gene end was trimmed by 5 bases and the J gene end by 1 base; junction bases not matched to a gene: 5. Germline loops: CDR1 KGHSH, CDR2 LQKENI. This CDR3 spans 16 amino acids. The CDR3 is CASSASGRISYNEQFF. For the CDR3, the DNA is TGTGCCAGCTCAGCTAGCGGGAGAATTTCCTACAATGAGCAGTTCTTC. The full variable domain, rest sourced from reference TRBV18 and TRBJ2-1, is NAGVMQNPRHLVRRRGQEARLRCSPMKGHSHVYWYRQLPEEGLKFMVYLQKENIIDESGMPKERFSAEFPKEGPSILRIQQVVRGDSAAYFCASSASGRISYNEQFFGPGTRLTVL.

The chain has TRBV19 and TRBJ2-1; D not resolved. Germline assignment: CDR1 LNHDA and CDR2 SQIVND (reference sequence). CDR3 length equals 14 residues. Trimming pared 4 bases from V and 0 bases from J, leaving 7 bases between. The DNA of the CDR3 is TGTGCCAGTAGTAGAAGTAGCTCCTACAATGAGCAGTTCTTC. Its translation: CASSRSSSYNEQFF.

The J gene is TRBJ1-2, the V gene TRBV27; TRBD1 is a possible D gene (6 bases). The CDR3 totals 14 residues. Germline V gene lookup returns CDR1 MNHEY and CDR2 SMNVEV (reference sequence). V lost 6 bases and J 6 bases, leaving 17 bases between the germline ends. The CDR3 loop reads CASSFTDRRNGYTF. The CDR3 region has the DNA TGTGCCAGCAGCTTCACTGACAGGAGGAATGGCTACACCTTC.

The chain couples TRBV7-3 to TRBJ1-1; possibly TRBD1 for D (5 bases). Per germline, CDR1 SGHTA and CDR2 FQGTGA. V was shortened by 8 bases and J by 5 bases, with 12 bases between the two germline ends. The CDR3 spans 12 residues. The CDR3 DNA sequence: TGTGCCAGCCGGGGGGAAGGAACTGAAGCTTTCTTT. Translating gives CASRGEGTEAFF.

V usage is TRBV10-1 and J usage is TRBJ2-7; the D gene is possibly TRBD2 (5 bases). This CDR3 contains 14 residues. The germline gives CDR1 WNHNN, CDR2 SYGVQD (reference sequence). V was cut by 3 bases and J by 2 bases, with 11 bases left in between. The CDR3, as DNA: TGCGCCAGCAGTGATAGCGACAAGCCCTACGAGCAGTACTTC. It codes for CASSDSDKPYEQYF.

Here the CDR3 DNA reads TGCGCCAGCAGCTCGGGGGGACTAGCGGGGTTCTACGAGCAGTACTTC. It translates to CASSSGGLAGFYEQYF. The V and J genes are TRBV5-1 and TRBJ2-7; 13 bases map to TRBD2. V shed 3 bases, J shed 3 bases, and the junction held 6 bases outside the gene matches. Germline loops: CDR1 SGHRS, CDR2 YFSETQ. The CDR3 covers 16 residues.

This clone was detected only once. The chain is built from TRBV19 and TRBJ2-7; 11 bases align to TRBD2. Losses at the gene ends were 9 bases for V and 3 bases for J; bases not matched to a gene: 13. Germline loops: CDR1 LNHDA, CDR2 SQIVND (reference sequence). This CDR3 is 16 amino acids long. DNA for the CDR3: TGTGCCAGCCGTCCTGGAGGGACTAGCGGATACTACGAGCAGTACTTC. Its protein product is CASRPGGTSGYYEQYF.

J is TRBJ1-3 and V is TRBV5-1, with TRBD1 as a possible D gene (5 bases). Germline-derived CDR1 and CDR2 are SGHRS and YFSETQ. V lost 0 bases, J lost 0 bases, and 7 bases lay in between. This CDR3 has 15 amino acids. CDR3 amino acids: CASSLEGYSGNTIYF. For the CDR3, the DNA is TGCGCCAGCAGCTTGGAGGGGTACTCTGGAAACACCATATATTTT.

In nucleotides, the CDR3 is TGTGCCAGCAGACCTACAGGTCACCCCCAAGAGACCCAGTACTTC. Its translation: CASRPTGHPQETQYF. The rearrangement joins TRBV6-5 to TRBJ2-5; perhaps TRBD1 as D (5 bases). Trimming removed 6 bases from V and 1 base from J, with 15 bases in between. Germline CDR1 and CDR2: MNHEY and SVGAGI. The CDR3 contains 15 residues.

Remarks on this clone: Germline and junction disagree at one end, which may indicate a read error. The CDR3, as DNA: TGTGCCAGCAGCTTAGTTCGGGGTGCGGCCGAAGCTTCCTTT. Encoded protein: CASSLVRGAAEASF. This chain connects TRBV7-9 to TRBJ1-1; D is unclear. This CDR3 contains 14 residues. The germline CDR1 and CDR2 sequences are SEHNR and FQNEAQ (reference sequence).

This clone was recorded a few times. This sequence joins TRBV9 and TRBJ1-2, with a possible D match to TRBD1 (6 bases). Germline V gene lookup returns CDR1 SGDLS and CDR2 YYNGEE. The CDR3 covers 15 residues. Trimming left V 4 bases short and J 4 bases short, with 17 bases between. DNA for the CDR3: TGTGCCAGCAGCAAGGTGGGAGGGGGACGCTATGGCTACACCTTC. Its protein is CASSKVGGGRYGYTF. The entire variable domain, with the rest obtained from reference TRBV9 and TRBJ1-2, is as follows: DSGVTQTPKHLITATGQRVTLRCSPRSGDLSVYWYQQSLDQGLQFLIQYYNGEERAKGNILERFSAQQFPDLHSELNLSSLELGDSALYFCASSKVGGGRYGYTFGSGTRLTVV.